This T cell receptor (beta chain) was identified in a study of T cell repertoires in cytomegalovirus infection. Study summary: Indications of both CMV infection and matching HLA type were provided by public TCR beta signatures.

V lost 4 bases and J 1 base, leaving 14 bases between the germline ends. This CDR3 contains 16 residues. Germline-derived CDR1 and CDR2 are SGHVS and FNYEAQ. TCRdb passed the reads through MiXCR, listing each CDR3 protein once. The table records nearly 650,000 distinct CDR3 sequences, less than 25% of them present only once. Broader study findings: Predominance within the ex vivo response was attributable to HLA-C-restricted CMV-specific TCR beta clonotypes. Carriage of CMV together with the relevant HLA was identifiable through cumulative public TCR beta family frequency.

This clonotype came up many times. Its antigen is as yet unknown. The chain combines TRBV7-6 with TRBJ2-1, with no clear D. Material for sequencing was CD8+ T cells from PBMCs. The TCR sequence derives from a human donor in good health (CMV status not recorded). Some clones in this sample may be carry-over from other donors' samples. The chain's CDR3 is CASSYLSPPSYNEQFF. CDR3 bases: TGTGCCAGCAGCTATCTTAGTCCGCCTTCCTACAATGAGCAGTTCTTC.